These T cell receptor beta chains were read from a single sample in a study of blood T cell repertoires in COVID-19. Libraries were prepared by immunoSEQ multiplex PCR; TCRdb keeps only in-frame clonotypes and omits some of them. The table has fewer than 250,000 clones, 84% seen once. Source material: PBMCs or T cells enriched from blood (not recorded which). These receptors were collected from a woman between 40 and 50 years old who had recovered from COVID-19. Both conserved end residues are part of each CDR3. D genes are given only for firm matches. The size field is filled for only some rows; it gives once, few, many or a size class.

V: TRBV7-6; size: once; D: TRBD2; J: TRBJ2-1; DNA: TGTGCCAGCAGCTTAGTAGCGGGAGGGCCGGGAAATGAGCAGTTCTTC; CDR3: CASSLVAGGPGNEQFF
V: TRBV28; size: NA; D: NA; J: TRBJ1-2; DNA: TGTGCCAGCACCGTCGAATTGGGCACTAACTATGGCTACACCTTC; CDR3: CASTVELGTNYGYTF
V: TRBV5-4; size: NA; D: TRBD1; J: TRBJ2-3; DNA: TGTGCCAGCAGCTCACCCGGACAGGGGGCCCTAGGTGAGCAGTATTTT; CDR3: CASSSPGQGALGEQYF
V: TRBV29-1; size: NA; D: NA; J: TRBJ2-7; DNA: TGCAGCGTTGAAGGCAGATCTAGCCTTTACTCCTACGAGCAGTACTTC; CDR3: CSVEGRSSLYSYEQYF
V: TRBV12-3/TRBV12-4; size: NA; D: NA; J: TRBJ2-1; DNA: TGTGCCAGCAGTTTGCCCGGGTCCAATGAGCAGTTCTTC; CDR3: CASSLPGSNEQFF
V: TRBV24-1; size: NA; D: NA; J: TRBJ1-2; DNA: TGTGCCACCAGTTACTCCGGGAACAATGGCTACACCTTC; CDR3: CATSYSGNNGYTF
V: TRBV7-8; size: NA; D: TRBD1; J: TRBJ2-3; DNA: TGTGCCAGCAGCCGGGACAGCCGCACAGATACGCAGTATTTT; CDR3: CASSRDSRTDTQYF
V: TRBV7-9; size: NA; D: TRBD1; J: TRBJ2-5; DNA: TGTGCCAGCAGCTTAGAAGGGACAGACCAAGAGACCCAGTACTTC; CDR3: CASSLEGTDQETQYF
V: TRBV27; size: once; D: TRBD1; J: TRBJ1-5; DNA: TGTGCCAGCAGCAGGCCGGGACAGGAGATTAATAGCAATCAGCCCCAGCATTTT; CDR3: CASSRPGQEINSNQPQHF
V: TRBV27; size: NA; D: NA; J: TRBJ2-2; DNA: TGTGCCAGCAGTCTCTTCGGGACACTCCAAACCGGGGAGCTGTTTTTT; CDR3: CASSLFGTLQTGELFF
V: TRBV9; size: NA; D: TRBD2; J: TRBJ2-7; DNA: TGTGCCAGCAGTCCACAGGGACTAGGACCCTACGAGCAGTACTTC; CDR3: CASSPQGLGPYEQYF
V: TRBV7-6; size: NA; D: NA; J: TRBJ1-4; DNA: TGTGCCAGCAGCTTAGTGTCAGGAGGGGCCCTCTTTGAAAAACTGTTTTTT; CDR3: CASSLVSGGALFEKLFF
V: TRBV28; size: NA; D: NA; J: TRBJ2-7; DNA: TGTGCCAGCAGTTACGGGGGACGTCCAGGGTCTTACGAGCAGTACTTC; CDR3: CASSYGGRPGSYEQYF
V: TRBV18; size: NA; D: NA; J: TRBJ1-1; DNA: TGTGCCAGCTCACCACCGTTAGGGGCGTCGAACACTGAAGCTTTCTTT; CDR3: CASSPPLGASNTEAFF
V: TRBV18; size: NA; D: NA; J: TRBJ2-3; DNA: TGTGCCAGCTCACCACCCCTCGATACGCAGTATTTT; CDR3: CASSPPLDTQYF
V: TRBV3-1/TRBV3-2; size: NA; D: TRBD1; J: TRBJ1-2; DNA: TGTGCCAGCAGCCAAGCGGGACAGGTCATGGGCTACACCTTC; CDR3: CASSQAGQVMGYTF
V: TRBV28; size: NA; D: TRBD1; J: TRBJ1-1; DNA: TGTGCCAGCAGCCCAACCCGACAGGGAGTAATGAACACTGAAGCTTTCTTT; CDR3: CASSPTRQGVMNTEAFF
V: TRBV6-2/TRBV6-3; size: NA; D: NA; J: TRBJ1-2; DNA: TGTGCCAGCAGTACGGACACTAACTATGGCTACACCTTC; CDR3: CASSTDTNYGYTF
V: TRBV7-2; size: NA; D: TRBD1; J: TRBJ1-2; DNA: TGTGCCAGCAGCAGGACAGGAACTTATGGCTACACCTTC; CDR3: CASSRTGTYGYTF
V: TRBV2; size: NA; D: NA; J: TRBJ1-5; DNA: TGTGCCAGCAGTGAAGCGGCAGGGCCAGGGGATCAGCCCCAGCATTTT; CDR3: CASSEAAGPGDQPQHF
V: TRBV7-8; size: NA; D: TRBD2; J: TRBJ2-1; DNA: TGTGCCAGCAGCTTGACTAGCGGGGTGGAGGGTAAGCAGTTCTTC; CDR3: CASSLTSGVEGKQFF
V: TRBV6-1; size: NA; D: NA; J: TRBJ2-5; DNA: TGTGCCAGCAGTGAGCGTGAGACCCAGTACTTC; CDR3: CASSERETQYF
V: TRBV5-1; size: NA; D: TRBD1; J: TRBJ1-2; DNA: TGCGCCAGCAGCACGGGGACAGGGGGGTATGGCTACACCTTC; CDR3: CASSTGTGGYGYTF
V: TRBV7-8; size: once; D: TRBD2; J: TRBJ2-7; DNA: TGTGCCAGCAGCTTAGGGACTAGCGCTGCCTACGAGCAGTACTTC; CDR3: CASSLGTSAAYEQYF
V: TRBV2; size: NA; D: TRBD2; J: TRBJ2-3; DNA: TGTGCCAGCAGTGAGAATAGCGGGATTGAAGATACGCAGTATTTT; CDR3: CASSENSGIEDTQYF
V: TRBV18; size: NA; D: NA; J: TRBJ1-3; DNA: TGTGCCAGCTCACCAGTGACACAGAGCTCTGGAAACACCATATATTTT; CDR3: CASSPVTQSSGNTIYF
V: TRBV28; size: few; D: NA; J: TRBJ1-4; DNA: TGTGCCAGCAGTTTAGCTAGGGGTGATGAAAAACTGTTTTTT; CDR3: CASSLARGDEKLFF
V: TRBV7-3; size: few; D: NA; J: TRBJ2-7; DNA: TGTGCCAGCAGCTTAATCGGGGGAAGCGAGCAGTACTTC; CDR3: CASSLIGGSEQYF
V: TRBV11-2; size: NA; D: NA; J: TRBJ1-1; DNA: TGTGCCAGCAGCCCCGTAACAGGCGGGAACACTGAAGCTTTCTTT; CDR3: CASSPVTGGNTEAFF
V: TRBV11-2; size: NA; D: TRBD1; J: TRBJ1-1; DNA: TGTGCCAGCACCTTGAACAGGGGCGTCATGAACACTGAAGCTTTCTTT; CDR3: CASTLNRGVMNTEAFF
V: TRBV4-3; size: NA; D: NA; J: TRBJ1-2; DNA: TGCGCCAGCAGCCAAGATTGGCGGGTGAACTATGGCTACACCTTC; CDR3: CASSQDWRVNYGYTF
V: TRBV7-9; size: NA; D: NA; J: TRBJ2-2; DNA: TGTGCCAGCAGGACATTCCTGGGTACGAACACCGGGGAGCTGTTTTTT; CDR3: CASRTFLGTNTGELFF
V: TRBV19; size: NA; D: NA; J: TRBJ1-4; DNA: TGTGCCAGCAGGGGTACTAATGAAAAACTGTTTTTT; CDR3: CASRGTNEKLFF
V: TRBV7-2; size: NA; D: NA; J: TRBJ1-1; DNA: TGTGCCAGCAGCTTAGCAGGGTGGAGGGCTGAAGCTTTCTTT; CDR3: CASSLAGWRAEAFF
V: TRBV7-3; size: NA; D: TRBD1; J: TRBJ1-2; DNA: TGTGCCACCTCGGCGATGTCTATCAAAGTGGGGGGACAGGGGATAAACTATGGCTACACCTTC; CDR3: CATSAMSIKVGGQGINYGYTF
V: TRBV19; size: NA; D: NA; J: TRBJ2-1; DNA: TGTGCCACTCCCCCCCCAACAGGGAGTACTTACAATGAGCAGTTCTTC; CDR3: CATPPPTGSTYNEQFF
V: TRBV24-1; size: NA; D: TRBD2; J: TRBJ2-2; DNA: TGTGCCACCAGTGACTTGACTAGCAGAGGAACCGGGGAGCTGTTTTTT; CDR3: CATSDLTSRGTGELFF
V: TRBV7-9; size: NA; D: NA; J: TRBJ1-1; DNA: TGTGCCAGCAGCTTGGGACACGGCTCCTTAGTTATGAACACTGAAGCTTTCTTT; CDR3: CASSLGHGSLVMNTEAFF